The T cell receptor (beta chain) under discussion was sequenced for a study of shared clonotypes between healthy human individuals. Original methodology: Junction-only immunoSEQ data arrived without quality scores, meaning filtering differed. The method was immunoSEQ multiplex PCR; TCRdb's version includes in-frame clones alone and lacks a portion of them. Clonal size and the V and J genes are those of that table, whereas D and trimming came from the DNA. The sample carries about 1.5 million clones, 95% to 97% recorded once. General study results and limits: Sampling used blood alone; tissue repertoires probably differ.

This clone came up once. Its specificity is unknown. The germline V gene encodes CDR1 MDHEN and CDR2 SYDVKM. There are 11 residues in the CDR3. V lost 6 bases and J lost 5, with 5 bases in between. The specimen was naive CD4+ T cells sorted from blood. Noted subset: CD45RA+ positively selected. The clonotype was recovered from a man between 25 and 39 years old in good health. J is TRBJ2-1 and V is TRBV28, with unresolved D. For the CDR3, the DNA is TGTGCCAGCAGGGAAAACAATGAGCAGTTCTTC. Translating it yields CASRENNEQFF.